This TCR beta chain comes out of a study of blood T cell repertoires in COVID-19. Study as a whole: PBMCs, B-cell-depleted T cells, or T cells were the source of the cDNA or gDNA that made up the material.

Per the authors' pipeline: Reference gene primer amplification yielded estimated nucleated cell counts. The protocol was immunoSEQ multiplex PCR, while the TCRdb copy is restricted to in-frame clones and leaves out a portion. V and J calls and clone size are given by that table; D and trimming were obtained from the DNA. There are 250,000 or so clones in the sample; 86% occur only once, and 8.5% to 9% lies in the top ten. Trimming took 1 base from V and 4 from J, leaving 11 bases between them. The germline V gene encodes CDR1 SEHNR and CDR2 FQNEAQ (reference sequence). This CDR3 contains 15 residues. This clone has just a few counts.

The sequence derives from a man aged 40-49 years with active or convalescent COVID-19. Sequencing used peripheral blood. The chain employs TRBV7-9 and TRBJ1-5, with no clear D. The CDR3 here is CASSLDGSLNQPQHF. The CDR3 DNA follows: TGTGCCAGCAGCTTAGATGGTAGTCTTAATCAGCCCCAGCATTTT.